The rows below give T cell receptor beta chains drawn from one sample of a study of T cells in Graves' hyperthyroidism and ophthalmopathy. TCRdb reanalysed the multiplex PCR reads using MiXCR and keeps one entry per CDR3 protein. This sample yields under 350,000 distinct CDR3 sequences, of which around 15% are seen a single time; roughly 50% belongs to the top ten. Sequenced: blood. These receptors were obtained from a woman aged 55-69 years with Graves' ophthalmopathy. The CDR3 runs from the conserved cysteine through the conserved F or W. D genes are given only for firm matches. Some rows have no size entry. The others give once, few or many, or a class for an expanded clone.

size: many
length: 13
D: .
V: TRBV20-1
J: TRBJ2-5
DNA: TGCAGTGCTAGTCCGGACAGCCAAGAGACCCAGTACTTC
CDR3: CSASPDSQETQYF

size: many
length: 14
D: .
V: TRBV4-1
J: TRBJ1-1
DNA: TGCGCCAGCAGCCAAGGTGGGAGGTACACTGAAGCTTTCTTT
CDR3: CASSQGGRYTEAFF

size: few
length: 13
D: .
V: TRBV7-2
J: TRBJ2-5
DNA: TGTGCCAGCAGCTTTCTACAAGAAGAGACCCAGTACTTC
CDR3: CASSFLQEETQYF

size: .
length: 15
D: .
V: TRBV20-1
J: TRBJ2-4
DNA: TGCAGTGCTAGGGGGTGGACCGGGGCCAAAAACATTCAGTACTTC
CDR3: CSARGWTGAKNIQYF

size: many
length: 14
D: .
V: TRBV7-3
J: TRBJ2-2
DNA: TGTGCCAGCAGCTTAGGGAAGGGTGCCGGGGAGCTGTTTTTT
CDR3: CASSLGKGAGELFF

size: .
length: 15
D: TRBD2
V: TRBV19
J: TRBJ2-7
DNA: TGTGCCAGTAGTATTGGAGGGACTACCCGATACGAGCAGTACTTC
CDR3: CASSIGGTTRYEQYF

size: many
length: 15
D: .
V: TRBV20-1
J: TRBJ1-5
DNA: TGCAGTGCTAGAGATGCAGGGAATGGTAATCAGCCCCAGCATTTT
CDR3: CSARDAGNGNQPQHF

size: many
length: 16
D: .
V: TRBV28
J: TRBJ1-5
DNA: TGTGCCAGCAGTTTTCAGGGACGGCATAGCGGGCAGCCCCAGCATTTT
CDR3: CASSFQGRHSGQPQHF

size: .
length: 14
D: .
V: TRBV9
J: TRBJ1-2
DNA: TGTGCCAGCAGCACTGGGGGGGGCAACTATGGCTACACCTTC
CDR3: CASSTGGGNYGYTF

size: many
length: 14
D: TRBD2
V: TRBV25-1
J: TRBJ2-1
DNA: TGTGCCAGCAGCTCCCGGGACGGGAGGGGTGAGCAGTTCTTC
CDR3: CASSSRDGRGEQFF

size: many
length: 14
D: TRBD1
V: TRBV19
J: TRBJ2-1
DNA: TGTGCCAGTAGGGGACAGGGGGCGTACAATGAGCAGTTCTTC
CDR3: CASRGQGAYNEQFF

size: many
length: 16
D: .
V: TRBV25-1
J: TRBJ1-4
DNA: TGTGCCAGCAGTGAATCGGGCTGGGGAACTAATGAAAAACTGTTTTTT
CDR3: CASSESGWGTNEKLFF

size: .
length: 15
D: .
V: TRBV4-1
J: TRBJ1-5
DNA: TGCGCCAGCAGCCAAAAGGACATCAGCAATCAGCCCCAGCATTTT
CDR3: CASSQKDISNQPQHF

size: many
length: 15
D: TRBD1
V: TRBV6-1
J: TRBJ1-2
DNA: TGTGCCAGCAGTGACATACAGGGGAGCGACTATGGCTACACCTTC
CDR3: CASSDIQGSDYGYTF

size: many
length: 13
D: .
V: TRBV18
J: TRBJ1-2
DNA: TGTGCCAGCTCACCACCGGTGAGAGAGGGCTACACCTTC
CDR3: CASSPPVREGYTF

size: many
length: 15
D: .
V: TRBV5-8
J: TRBJ2-3
DNA: TGTGCCAGCAGCTTAGGAGCAGGCAGCACAGATACGCAGTATTTT
CDR3: CASSLGAGSTDTQYF

size: many
length: 13
D: .
V: TRBV28
J: TRBJ2-7
DNA: TGTGCCAGCAGGTCCGGGGTGACCTACGAGCAGTACTTC
CDR3: CASRSGVTYEQYF

size: many
length: 14
D: .
V: TRBV6-1
J: TRBJ1-4
DNA: TGTGCCAGCAGTGCACAGGAGGGGGATGAAAAACTGTTTTTT
CDR3: CASSAQEGDEKLFF

size: many
length: 17
D: .
V: TRBV6-1
J: TRBJ1-2
DNA: TGTGCCAGCACCCAGACACCGGGGATCTTTCCTAACTATGGCTACACCTTC
CDR3: CASTQTPGIFPNYGYTF

size: many
length: 14
D: .
V: TRBV3-1
J: TRBJ2-1
DNA: TGTGCCAGCAGCCAAGGATACGGGAGCTATGAGCAGTTCTTC
CDR3: CASSQGYGSYEQFF

size: many
length: 14
D: .
V: TRBV30
J: TRBJ2-7
DNA: TGTGCCTGGAGTGTATGGGGCAGGGTCTATGAGCAGTACTTC
CDR3: CAWSVWGRVYEQYF

size: many
length: 14
D: .
V: TRBV28
J: TRBJ2-7
DNA: TGTGCCAGCAGTTTGGTCACCTTCCCCTACGAGCAGTACTTC
CDR3: CASSLVTFPYEQYF

size: many
length: 15
D: TRBD1
V: TRBV18
J: TRBJ1-4
DNA: TGTGCCAGCTCGCCCCCGGGACAGAGGAATGAAAAACTGTTTTTT
CDR3: CASSPPGQRNEKLFF

size: many
length: 14
D: .
V: TRBV5-5
J: TRBJ1-1
DNA: TGTGCCAGCAGCTTGGAGTGGAACGGCGCTGAAGCTTTCTTT
CDR3: CASSLEWNGAEAFF

size: many
length: 14
D: .
V: TRBV9
J: TRBJ2-2
DNA: TGTGCCAGCAGGGAGGGGGCGAACACCGGGGAGCTGTTTTTT
CDR3: CASREGANTGELFF

size: .
length: 15
D: TRBD2
V: TRBV27
J: TRBJ2-1
DNA: TGTGCCAGCAGCCAAGGACTAGCGAGATACAATGAGCAGTTCTTC
CDR3: CASSQGLARYNEQFF

size: few
length: 15
D: .
V: TRBV9
J: TRBJ2-1
DNA: TGTGCCAGCAGCGAGCGACATTCCTCCTACAATGAGCAGTTCTTC
CDR3: CASSERHSSYNEQFF

size: many
length: 15
D: .
V: TRBV3-1
J: TRBJ1-1
DNA: TGTGCCAGCAGCCTGGCACAGGGACTGAACACTGAAGCTTTCTTT
CDR3: CASSLAQGLNTEAFF

size: many
length: 19
D: TRBD1
V: TRBV27
J: TRBJ2-1
DNA: TGTGCCAGCAGGGCAATACGGACAGGGAAAGAGGAGAACATCAATGAGCAGTTCTTC
CDR3: CASRAIRTGKEENINEQFF

size: many
length: 15
D: .
V: TRBV12-3/TRBV12-4
J: TRBJ1-2
DNA: TGTGCCAGCAGCGATTCAGGGGTTCCAAACTATGGCTACACCTTC
CDR3: CASSDSGVPNYGYTF

size: .
length: 15
D: TRBD1
V: TRBV9
J: TRBJ2-3
DNA: TGTGCCAGCAGCGCACAGGGGGCCAGGGCAGATACGCAGTATTTT
CDR3: CASSAQGARADTQYF

size: few
length: 13
D: .
V: TRBV6-2/TRBV6-3
J: TRBJ2-6
DNA: TGTGCCAGCAGACCCGAAGGGGCCAACGTCCTGACTTTC
CDR3: CASRPEGANVLTF

size: many
length: 13
D: .
V: TRBV7-2
J: TRBJ1-2
DNA: TGTGCCAGCAGCTCCTCGGGGGCGGGCGGCTACACCTTC
CDR3: CASSSSGAGGYTF

size: .
length: 16
D: .
V: TRBV6-7
J: TRBJ2-5
DNA: TGTGCCAGCAGTTACTCAGGACAGCAAACCCAAGAGACCCAGTACTTC
CDR3: CASSYSGQQTQETQYF

size: many
length: 15
D: .
V: TRBV4-1
J: TRBJ1-1
DNA: TGCGCCAGCAGCCAGTCGGGACCCAGGGACACTGAAGCTTTCTTT
CDR3: CASSQSGPRDTEAFF

size: .
length: 11
D: .
V: TRBV20-1
J: TRBJ2-2
DNA: TGCAGTGCCAGCTCCACCGGGGAGCTGTTTTTT
CDR3: CSASSTGELFF

size: .
length: 16
D: TRBD2
V: TRBV4-3
J: TRBJ2-1
DNA: TGCGCCAGCAGCCACACGGTCGGGGGGGCGCTCCCTGAGCAGTTCTTC
CDR3: CASSHTVGGALPEQFF

size: many
length: 19
D: TRBD2
V: TRBV20-1
J: TRBJ2-1
DNA: TGCAGTGCTAGAGTCGCGGGACTAGCGGGGGAAATCTCCTACAATGAGCAGTTCTTC
CDR3: CSARVAGLAGEISYNEQFF

size: .
length: 14
D: TRBD2
V: TRBV20-1
J: TRBJ2-7
DNA: TGCAGTGCTAACCTGGGACTAGTCCTAAACGAGCAGTACTTC
CDR3: CSANLGLVLNEQYF

size: many
length: 17
D: TRBD2
V: TRBV7-3
J: TRBJ2-1
DNA: TGTGCCAGCAGCCGACGGACTAGCGGGAGGGGTTACAATGAGCAGTTCTTC
CDR3: CASSRRTSGRGYNEQFF

size: few
length: 15
D: .
V: TRBV5-5
J: TRBJ2-2
DNA: TGTGCCAGCAGCTTGGTTGTCGCGAACACCGGGGAGCTGTTTTTT
CDR3: CASSLVVANTGELFF

size: few
length: 16
D: TRBD1
V: TRBV5-1
J: TRBJ1-3
DNA: TGCGCCAGCAGCCAGAAGACAGGGAACTCTGGAAACACCATATATTTT
CDR3: CASSQKTGNSGNTIYF

size: .
length: 14
D: .
V: TRBV2
J: TRBJ1-4
DNA: TGTGCCAGCAGTGAAGAAGAGGGGTATGAAAAACTGTTTTTT
CDR3: CASSEEEGYEKLFF

size: many
length: 13
D: .
V: TRBV6-2/TRBV6-3
J: TRBJ1-5
DNA: TGTGCCAGCAGTTACAGGGCTAGGGAGCCCCAGCATTTT
CDR3: CASSYRAREPQHF

size: many
length: 16
D: .
V: TRBV7-8
J: TRBJ2-7
DNA: TGTGCCAGCAGCTTAGTTGGACAGACTATAAACTACGAGCAGTACTTC
CDR3: CASSLVGQTINYEQYF

size: many
length: 12
D: .
V: TRBV6-2/TRBV6-3
J: TRBJ2-5
DNA: TGTGCCAGCAGTGACGAGGGGGAGACCCAGTACTTC
CDR3: CASSDEGETQYF

size: few
length: 14
D: TRBD1
V: TRBV12-3/TRBV12-4
J: TRBJ2-1
DNA: TGTGCCAGCAGTTTAGAAGGCGTGGCGCGGGACAGGATCTTC
CDR3: CASSLEGVARDRIF

size: many
length: 13
D: .
V: TRBV12-3/TRBV12-4
J: TRBJ2-3
DNA: TGTGCCAGCAGCAATAGAGACAGGGATACGCAGTATTTT
CDR3: CASSNRDRDTQYF

size: many
length: 12
D: .
V: TRBV7-2
J: TRBJ2-5
DNA: TGTGCCAGCAGCGACGGGGCTTGGACCCAGTACTTC
CDR3: CASSDGAWTQYF

size: many
length: 11
D: .
V: TRBV11-2
J: TRBJ2-2
DNA: TGTGCCAGCAGCCACGACAGCGGGCTGTTTTTT
CDR3: CASSHDSGLFF

size: many
length: 14
D: TRBD2
V: TRBV6-2/TRBV6-3
J: TRBJ2-3
DNA: TGTGCCAGCAGTCCCTGGCGGACTAGCCCAATGCAGTATTTT
CDR3: CASSPWRTSPMQYF

size: few
length: 14
D: .
V: TRBV9
J: TRBJ2-3
DNA: TGTGCCAGCAGCGTAGCCCCTGGCCCAGATACGCAGTATTTT
CDR3: CASSVAPGPDTQYF

size: many
length: 16
D: TRBD2
V: TRBV5-1
J: TRBJ2-3
DNA: TGCGCCAGCAGTTCCGGCAGCGGGAGGTCCACAGATACGCAGTATTTT
CDR3: CASSSGSGRSTDTQYF

size: many
length: 17
D: TRBD1
V: TRBV19
J: TRBJ1-5
DNA: TGTGCCAGTAGTCCGCAATACCGGGACAGGGGGCTTCAGCCCCAGCATTTT
CDR3: CASSPQYRDRGLQPQHF

size: few
length: 16
D: .
V: TRBV27
J: TRBJ1-3
DNA: TGTGCCAGCAACCGGGGGGGGCCTGGCTCTGGAAACACCATATATTTT
CDR3: CASNRGGPGSGNTIYF

size: many
length: 15
D: .
V: TRBV6-1
J: TRBJ1-1
DNA: TGTGCCAGCACATCACAGCCCCAGGGGAACACTGAAGCTTTCTTT
CDR3: CASTSQPQGNTEAFF